This T cell receptor beta chain was sequenced in a study of blood T cells in healthy people across ages. Primers used in a second PCR of about 6 to 12 cycles were a sample-barcoded 5' primer and a J-beta primer mix. The authors tagged each cDNA molecule using a template-switch adaptor with 12 random nucleotides. MiXCR was run by TCRdb on the 5' RACE reads, yielding one entry per CDR3 protein. Of approximately 800,000 distinct CDR3 sequences in the sample, 55% to 70% are singletons; the top ten hold 22%. Study findings and constraints: It was held that the diversity estimates obtained from one million T cells were underestimates.

Details on this clonotype: Its antigen remains unknown.

Whenever a sample was processed, at least 6 million PBMCs were isolated. Extraction yielded at least 6 micrograms of total RNA per sample. Germline CDR1 and CDR2: SGHRS and YFSETQ. The CDR3 runs 16 residues. The V gene lost 5 bases and the J gene lost 6 bases, with 21 bases spanning the gap. The TCR comes from a man aged 30 to 45 in good health. The chain joins TRBV5-1 to TRBJ2-1; no clear D gene. Sequencing input: blood. The CDR3 loop is CASSTAPGTSPNEQFF. CDR3 coding DNA: TGCGCCAGCAGTACGGCGCCGGGTACCTCGCCCAATGAGCAGTTCTTC.